One and the same sample provided the 21 T cell receptor beta chains below, sequenced in a study of molecular identifiers for immune sequencing clone quantification. TCRdb ran MiXCR on the PCR reads and lists one entry per CDR3 protein. The sample shows nearly 650,000 distinct CDR3 sequences, 25% of them seen only once. Input material: naive CD8+ T cells from blood, with Jurkat cell RNA spiked in. The subset was: FACS-sorted CD8+CD4-CCR7+CD45RA+ naive T cells. These receptors originate from a human donor in good health. Some libraries in this study had Jurkat cell RNA spiked in.

Comment on this clonotype: One junction end does not reproduce the germline sequence, and a read error may be involved. The CDR3 region has the DNA TGCGGTGCTAGCTTTCGAGGGCCGGGGGGCGAGCAGTACTTC. This encodes CGASFRGPGGEQYF. The J gene is TRBJ2-7, the V gene TRBV20-1, with TRBD2 matching 7 bases. The germline V gene encodes CDR1 DFQATT and CDR2 SNEGSKA (reference sequence). This CDR3 has 14 amino acids.

This clonotype was found once. This rearrangement joins TRBV30 to TRBJ2-7; D possibly corresponds to TRBD1 (5 bases). V was cut by 2 bases and J by 2 bases, with 16 bases left in between. The CDR3 is made up of 15 amino acids. Looked up from germline, CDR1 is GTSNPN and CDR2 is SVGIG (reference sequence). The CDR3 nucleotides read TGTGCCTGGAGTTACGGACATAGCTTAACCTACGAGCAGTACTTC. Residues: CAWSYGHSLTYEQYF. Full variable domain (remainder filled in from reference TRBV30 and TRBJ2-7): SQTIHQWPATLVQPVGSPLSLECTVEGTSNPNLYWYRQAAGRGLQLLFYSVGIGQISSEVPQNLSASRPQDRQFILSSKKLLLSDSGFYLCAWSYGHSLTYEQYFGPGTRLTVT.

Concerning this clonotype itself: The junction does not match germline at one end; this may be a read error. The rearrangement links TRBV7-9 to TRBJ2-7; TRBD1 matches at 9 bases. The CDR3 sequence is 13 residues long. Looked up from germline, CDR1 is SEHNR and CDR2 is FQNEAQ (reference sequence). This chain's CDR3 is CARSAWTGAEQYF. CDR3 sequence (DNA): TGTGCCCGCAGCGCCTGGACAGGGGCCGAGCAGTACTTC.

This clonotype has a handful of counts. The V call is TRBV4-3, the J call TRBJ2-7; TRBD2 matches 10 bases. CDR1 is LGHNA and CDR2 is YSLEER in the germline V gene. The CDR3 spans 16 residues. Losses at the gene ends were 0 bases for V and 3 bases for J; bases not matched to a gene: 5. The CDR3 DNA follows: TGCGCCAGCAGCCAAGATTTTAGCGGGGGGAACTACGAGCAGTACTTC. Its protein is CASSQDFSGGNYEQYF.

The rearrangement uses TRBV2 and TRBJ1-3; D possibly corresponds to TRBD1 (6 bases). Germline V lookup: CDR1 SNHLY, CDR2 FYNNEI. V was trimmed by 1 base and J by 0 bases, leaving 22 bases between them. CDR3 size: 20 residues. CDR3 coding DNA: TGTGCCAGCAGTGAAGAAGGGGGGGGATTGGGGGTGCACTCTGGAAACACCATATATTTT. As protein: CASSEEGGGLGVHSGNTIYF.

Turning to this clonotype: The final CDR3 position lacks the conserved phenylalanine or tryptophan, pointing to a likely read error. The genes are TRBV5-1 and TRBJ1-5, with TRBD1 identical over 7 bases. The CDR3 loop spans 13 amino acids. Unmatched junction bases numbered 1, after V lost 3 bases and J lost 4 bases. The germline V gene encodes CDR1 SGHRS and CDR2 YFSETQ. The CDR3 DNA sequence: TGCGCCAGCAGCTGGGACAGTAATCAGCCCCAGCATCTT. This sequence encodes CASSWDSNQPQHL.

This clonotype was picked up many times. The chain combines TRBV6-2 or TRBV6-3 with TRBJ2-1; no definite D call. The length of the CDR3 is 16 residues. From germline, CDR1 is MNHEY and CDR2 SVGEGT. V lost 6 bases to trimming and J lost 3 bases, with 18 bases between them. The CDR3 region has the DNA TGTGCCAGCAGATCCGGTTCCAGGCCCTACTACAATGAGCAGTTCTTC. Translating gives CASRSGSRPYYNEQFF.

At least ten counts were recorded for this clonotype. V usage is TRBV21-1 and J usage is TRBJ2-3; TRBD2, as called in the table, went unchecked against the DNA. TRBV21-1 is a pseudogene. This CDR3 has 18 amino acids. The CDR3, as DNA: TGTGCCAGCAGCAAAATAGAGCGGGAGGGCCGCGGCACAGATACGCAGTATTTT. It specifies CASSKIEREGRGTDTQYF.

This clonotype was recorded only once. Lacking the conserved final phenylalanine or tryptophan, this CDR3 likely reflects a read error. This rearrangement joins TRBV15 to TRBJ2-3; D perhaps matches TRBD2 (6 bases). CDR1 and CDR2 (germline): LNHNV, YYDKDF (reference sequence). V gave up 8 bases and J gave up 6 bases, with 15 bases separating them. CDR3 size: 13 residues. CDR3 coding DNA: TGTGCCACCGGTAGGGAGGAGATTGATACGCAGTATCTT. It codes for CATGREEIDTQYL.

This clonotype was observed a handful of times. V is TRBV12-3 or TRBV12-4 and J is TRBJ1-2, with TRBD1 matching 10 bases. V lost 5 bases to trimming and J lost 4 bases; unmatched junction nucleotides: 4. The CDR3 loop spans 14 amino acids. CDR3 coding DNA: TGTGCCAGCAGTGGGACAGGGGTTGGCTATGGCTACACCTTC. Encoded protein: CASSGTGVGYGYTF.

This clonotype was recorded many times. The rearrangement joins TRBV6-2 or TRBV6-3 to TRBJ2-1; weak D call: TRBD2 (6 bases). Trimming took 6 bases from V and 4 from J, leaving 10 bases between them. Germline V lookup: CDR1 MNHEY, CDR2 SVGEGT. This CDR3 has 13 residues. The CDR3, as DNA: TGTGCCAGCAGGATCGGGGGTTACAATGAGCAGTTCTTC. Residues: CASRIGGYNEQFF.

This clonotype showed up just a few times. The genes are TRBV11-3 and TRBJ2-7, with a possible D match to TRBD2 (6 bases). Germline CDR1 SGHNT, CDR2 YENEEA. This CDR3 has 14 residues. Trimming removed 4 bases at V and 2 bases at J, with 12 bases between. CDR3 nucleotide sequence: TGTGCCAGCAGCTCCAGGGAGGTCCCCTACGAGCAGTACTTC. Translating it yields CASSSREVPYEQYF.

The table lists this clonotype with a count of one. This may arise from a read error, as a much more abundant clone is one base away. No conserved phenylalanine or tryptophan ends this CDR3, so it is likely a read error. The V call is TRBV7-9, the J call TRBJ2-5; 7 nucleotides match TRBD1. The CDR3 totals 14 residues. The junction had 7 bases not matched to a gene; V was cut back by 4 bases and J by 5 bases. CDR1 and CDR2 (germline): SEHNR, FQNEAQ (reference sequence). This CDR3 is CASSSTGVLETQYL. The DNA of the CDR3 is TGTGCCAGCAGCTCCACAGGGGTTTTGGAGACCCAGTACCTC.

The rearrangement links TRBV7-9 to TRBJ2-5; D call uncertain. The ends were cut back, 1 base at V and 7 bases at J, with 13 bases in the middle. CDR1 is SEHNR, CDR2 FQNEAQ, per germline (reference sequence). This CDR3 has 14 amino acids. The CDR3 loop reads CASSLDGRLVTQYF. Written as DNA, the CDR3 is TGTGCCAGCAGCTTAGATGGGCGACTGGTGACCCAGTACTTC. Complete variable domain (other parts from reference TRBV7-9 and TRBJ2-5): DTGVSQNPRHKITKRGQNVTFRCDPISEHNRLYWYRQTLGQGPEFLTYFQNEAQLEKSRLLSDRFSAERPKGSFSTLEIQRTEQGDSAMYLCASSLDGRLVTQYFGPGTRLLVL.

The table lists this clonotype with many counts. The chain links TRBV20-1 to TRBJ2-3, with TRBD1 matching 8 bases. V shed 5 bases, J shed 2 bases, and the junction held 18 bases outside the gene matches. Germline assignment: CDR1 DFQATT and CDR2 SNEGSKA (reference sequence). The CDR3 has 18 residues. The CDR3 reads CSAHSSPIGTGATDTQYF. The DNA of the CDR3 is TGCAGTGCTCACTCCAGTCCGATCGGGACAGGAGCCACAGATACGCAGTATTTT.

This clonotype was picked up a small number of times. Written as DNA, the CDR3 is TGCGCCAGCAGCTTGGTTGTCAGCGGGGGGGACAATGAGCAGTTCTTC. Translating gives CASSLVVSGGDNEQFF. The rearrangement uses TRBV5-1 and TRBJ2-1; 10 bases align to TRBD2. After removal of 0 bases from V and 5 bases from J, the junction contained 5 bases not matched to a gene. The CDR3 is 16 amino acids. Germline V gene sequence: CDR1 SGHRS, CDR2 YFSETQ. Together with reference TRBV5-1 and TRBJ2-1, the CDR3 gives the full variable domain: KAGVTQTPRYLIKTRGQQVTLSCSPISGHRSVSWYQQTPGQGLQFLFEYFSETQRNKGNFPGRFSGRQFSNSRSEMNVSTLELGDSALYLCASSLVVSGGDNEQFFGPGTRLTVL.

This clonotype appeared a few times. The chain carries TRBV4-3 and TRBJ2-2; 11 bases are a match to TRBD2. The CDR3 is 15 amino acids. Germline values: CDR1 LGHNA, CDR2 YSLEER. V dropped 6 bases and J dropped 2; count of bases not matched to a gene: 2. CDR3 in amino acids: CASRLAGDNTGELFF. CDR3 nucleotide sequence: TGCGCCAGCAGACTAGCGGGGGATAACACCGGGGAGCTGTTTTTT.

In its sample, this clonotype was seen many times. The chain uses TRBV12-3 or TRBV12-4 and TRBJ2-3; no firm D call. The CDR3 has 10 residues. Trimming stripped 10 bases from V and 2 bases from J, with 4 bases between. In nucleotides, the CDR3 is TGTGCCATCCACACAGATACGCAGTATTTT. It encodes CAIHTDTQYF.

Notes on this clonotype: A read error may explain this, as a much larger clone is one base away. V usage is TRBV19 and J usage is TRBJ1-1; D gene ambiguous. The V gene lost 3 bases and the J gene lost 6 bases, with 5 bases spanning the gap. CDR3 length: 11 amino acids. Germline V CDR1 and CDR2: LNHDA, SQIVND (reference sequence). CDR3 coding DNA: TGTGCCAGTAGTATTGCCTCTGAAGCTTTCTTT. Residues: CASSIASEAFF.

This clonotype came up a few times. This chain uses TRBV6-5 with TRBJ1-1; D unresolved. With 6 bases removed from V and 4 bases from J, the gap between germline ends came to 24 bases. CDR3 length: 17 amino acids. Germline V CDR1 and CDR2: MNHEY, SVGAGI. CDR3 bases: TGTGCCAGCAGCCCCCCTCGGGGAACAGCCCGCGGCACTGAAGCTTTCTTT. Its translation is CASSPPRGTARGTEAFF.

This clonotype was counted between two and nine times. CDR3 in DNA: TGTGCCAGCAGCTCGGGCTACTCGAACACCGGGGAGCTGTTTTTT. This gives the protein CASSSGYSNTGELFF. This chain links TRBV9 with TRBJ2-2; unclear D gene. The length of the CDR3 is 15 residues. The ends were cut back, 4 bases at V and 0 bases at J, with 10 bases in the middle. Per germline, CDR1 SGDLS and CDR2 YYNGEE. Full variable domain (missing parts from reference TRBV9 and TRBJ2-2): DSGVTQTPKHLITATGQRVTLRCSPRSGDLSVYWYQQSLDQGLQFLIQYYNGEERAKGNILERFSAQQFPDLHSELNLSSLELGDSALYFCASSSGYSNTGELFFGEGSRLTVL.